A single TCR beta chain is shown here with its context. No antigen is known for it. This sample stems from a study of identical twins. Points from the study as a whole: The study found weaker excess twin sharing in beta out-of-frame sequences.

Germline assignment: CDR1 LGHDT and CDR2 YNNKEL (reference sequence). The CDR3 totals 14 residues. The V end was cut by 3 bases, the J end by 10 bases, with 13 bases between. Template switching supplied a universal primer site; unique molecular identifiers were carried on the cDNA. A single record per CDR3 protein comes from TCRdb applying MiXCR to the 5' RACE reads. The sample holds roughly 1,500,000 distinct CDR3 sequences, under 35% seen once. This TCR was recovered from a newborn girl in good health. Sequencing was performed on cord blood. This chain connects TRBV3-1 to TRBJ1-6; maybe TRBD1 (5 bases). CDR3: CASSHSGAGSPLHF. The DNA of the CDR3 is TGTGCCAGCAGCCACTCCGGGGCAGGCTCACCCCTCCACTTT.